A single sample is the source of the 15 T cell receptor beta chains below, sequenced in a study of graft-versus-host responses after intestinal transplantation. Clones were sequenced by immunoSEQ multiplex PCR, and TCRdb holds only the in-frame ones, with some missing. The data hold over 65,000 clones, with 92% observed a single time. Sequenced here: PBMCs, sampled 98 days after intestinal transplantation. Receptors originate from a human patient who received an intestinal transplant, so some T cells may come from the graft donor.

The rearrangement joins TRBV2 to TRBJ2-6; D is possibly TRBD1 (6 bases). V lost 6 bases to trimming and J lost 2 bases, with 20 bases between them. CDR1 is SNHLY and CDR2 is FYNNEI in the germline V gene. The CDR3 is 18 residues long. CDR3 bases: TGTGCCAGCAGGGCGGTCACAGGGACCCGGGCTGGGGCCAACGTCCTGACTTTC. This gives the protein CASRAVTGTRAGANVLTF.

The chain carries TRBV2 and TRBJ2-7, with D perhaps matching TRBD1 (6 bases). This CDR3 comprises 14 residues. V was cut by 1 base and J by 5 bases, with 12 bases left in between. Per germline, CDR1 SNHLY and CDR2 FYNNEI. DNA of the CDR3: TGTGCCAGCAGTGAAGAAGGCAGGGGCCACGAGCAGTACTTC. The encoded protein is CASSEEGRGHEQYF.

V and J are TRBV2 and TRBJ2-3; 11 positions match TRBD1. Looked up from germline, CDR1 is SNHLY and CDR2 is FYNNEI. V shed 2 bases, J shed 2 bases, and the junction held 6 bases outside the gene matches. This CDR3 has 17 residues. The CDR3 here is CASSEIGDRGFTDTQYF. CDR3 in DNA: TGTGCCAGCAGTGAAATAGGGGACAGGGGGTTCACAGATACGCAGTATTTT.

V and J are TRBV2 and TRBJ2-7; 9 bases fit TRBD1. This CDR3 spans 13 amino acids. The V gene end was trimmed by 6 bases and the J gene end by 2 bases; junction bases not matched to a gene: 2. From germline, CDR1 is SNHLY and CDR2 FYNNEI. CDR3 amino acids: CASRRQGAYEQYF. In DNA form, the CDR3 reads TGTGCCAGCAGGAGACAGGGGGCCTACGAGCAGTACTTC. The complete variable domain, with remaining parts taken from reference TRBV2 and TRBJ2-7, reads EPEVTQTPSHQVTQMGQEVILRCVPISNHLYFYWYRQILGQKVEFLVSFYNNEISEKSEIFDDQFSVERPDGSNFTLKIRSTKLEDSAMYFCASRRQGAYEQYFGPGTRLTVT.

The chain employs TRBV19 and TRBJ2-1; 9 bases map to TRBD2. Per the germline V gene, CDR1 is LNHDA and CDR2 is SQIVND (reference sequence). This CDR3 contains 17 residues. After removal of 2 bases from V and 1 base from J, the junction contained 6 bases not matched to a gene. The CDR3 bases are TGTGCCAGTAGTATACAACGACTAGCGGTTTCCTACAATGAGCAGTTCTTC. Translating it yields CASSIQRLAVSYNEQFF.

The chain employs TRBV5-6 and TRBJ2-3, with 11 bases matching TRBD1. Per germline, CDR1 SGHDT and CDR2 YYEEEE. The CDR3 consists of 16 residues. V trimming: 0 bases; J trimming: 8 bases; junction bases outside the gene matches: 8. The chain's CDR3 is CASSLGVGQGARTQYF. The CDR3 DNA reads as TGTGCCAGCAGCTTGGGTGTCGGACAGGGGGCGCGTACGCAGTATTTT.

The chain joins TRBV4-1 to TRBJ2-7; 10 positions match TRBD2. V gave up 4 bases and J gave up 2 bases; unmatched junction bases: 5. This CDR3 region has 15 residues. Per the germline V gene, CDR1 is MGHRA and CDR2 is YSYEKL. CDR3 nucleotides: TGCGCCAGCAGCCCATCCGGGACTAGCGCCTACGAGCAGTACTTC. It encodes CASSPSGTSAYEQYF.

The chain has TRBV15 and TRBJ2-3; 9 bases line up with TRBD2. The CDR3 is made up of 17 amino acids. Germline CDR1 LNHNV, CDR2 YYDKDF (reference sequence). The V and J ends lost 5 bases and 3 bases, in that order; junction bases with no gene match: 12. The CDR3 DNA follows: TGTGCCACCAGCGGTAGCGGGAGCGTTGATCGGACAGATACGCAGTATTTT. Protein product: CATSGSGSVDRTDTQYF.

The genes are TRBV2 and TRBJ2-3; unclear D gene. V gave up 7 bases and J gave up 2 bases, with 7 bases separating them. This CDR3 comprises 12 residues. The germline V gene encodes CDR1 SNHLY and CDR2 FYNNEI. The CDR3 DNA follows: TGTGCCAGCATTGGATTCACAGATACGCAGTATTTT. It codes for CASIGFTDTQYF.

This chain connects TRBV28 to TRBJ2-5; possibly TRBD1 for D (5 bases). Germline CDR1 and CDR2: MDHEN and SYDVKM. The CDR3 spans 15 residues. Trimming pared 6 bases from V and 1 base from J, leaving 15 bases between. Here the CDR3 reads CASSQWTSFQETQYF. The CDR3 nucleotides read TGTGCCAGCAGCCAATGGACAAGCTTCCAAGAGACCCAGTACTTC.

This rearrangement joins TRBV5-1 to TRBJ2-5; tentative D call: TRBD1 (6 bases). The CDR3 has 14 residues. CDR1 and CDR2 from the germline V gene are SGHRS and YFSETQ. V was shortened by 4 bases and J by 1 base, with 11 bases between the two germline ends. The CDR3 is CASSGVQGQETQYF. The CDR3 nucleotides read TGCGCCAGCAGCGGGGTACAGGGCCAAGAGACCCAGTACTTC.

The chain is built from TRBV6-1 and TRBJ2-7; 8 bases are shared with TRBD1. J was trimmed by 4 bases and V by 2 bases; bases with no gene match: 10. The CDR3 is 16 residues long. In germline, CDR1 is MNHNS, CDR2 SASEGT. The CDR3 loop reads CASSEWRTGPFYEQYF. In DNA form, the CDR3 reads TGTGCCAGCAGTGAATGGAGGACAGGGCCCTTTTACGAGCAGTACTTC.

This chain connects TRBV2 to TRBJ2-5; 9 bases align to TRBD2. The CDR3 covers 18 residues. Trimming took 4 bases from V and 0 from J; bases not matched to a gene: 12. Germline V CDR1 and CDR2: SNHLY, FYNNEI. The CDR3 here is CASSGVVAGGPYQETQYF. Written as DNA, the CDR3 is TGTGCCAGCAGTGGGGTAGTCGCGGGGGGGCCGTACCAAGAGACCCAGTACTTC.

The chain employs TRBV19 and TRBJ2-3; D not certain. The V and J ends lost 5 bases and 3 bases respectively, with 12 bases between them. CDR1 is LNHDA and CDR2 is SQIVND in the germline V gene (reference sequence). The CDR3 consists of 14 residues. The DNA for the CDR3 is TGTGCCAGTAGTTCTTGGCAGACTACAGATACGCAGTATTTT. It encodes CASSSWQTTDTQYF.

This sequence joins TRBV30 and TRBJ2-1; 10 bases agree with TRBD2. Germline lookup yields CDR1 GTSNPN and CDR2 SVGIG (reference sequence). The trim removed 2 bases at V and 10 bases at J, leaving 11 bases unmatched. This CDR3 is built from 15 residues. The CDR3 sequence is CAWSTKIAGGGEQFF. The CDR3 DNA is TGTGCCTGGAGTACCAAAATAGCGGGAGGTGGGGAGCAGTTCTTC.